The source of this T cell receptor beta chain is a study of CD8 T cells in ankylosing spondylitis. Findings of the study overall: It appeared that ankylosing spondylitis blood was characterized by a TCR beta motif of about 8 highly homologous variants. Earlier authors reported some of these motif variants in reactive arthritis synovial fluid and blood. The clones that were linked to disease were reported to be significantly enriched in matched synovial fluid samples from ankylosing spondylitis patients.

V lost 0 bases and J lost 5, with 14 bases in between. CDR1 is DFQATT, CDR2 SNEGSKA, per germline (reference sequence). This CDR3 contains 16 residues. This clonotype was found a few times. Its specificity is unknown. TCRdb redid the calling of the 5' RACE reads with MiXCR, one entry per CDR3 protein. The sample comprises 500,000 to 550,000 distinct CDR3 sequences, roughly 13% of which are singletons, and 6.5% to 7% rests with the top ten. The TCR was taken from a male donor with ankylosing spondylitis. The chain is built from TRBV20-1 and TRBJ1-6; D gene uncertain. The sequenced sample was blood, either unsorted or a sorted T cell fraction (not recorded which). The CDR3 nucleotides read TGCAGTGCTAGAGATCTGCGGGCGTCCAATAATTCACCCCTCCACTTT. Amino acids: CSARDLRASNNSPLHF.